This T cell receptor (beta chain) was captured in a study of tumor-infiltrating lymphocytes in primary liver carcinoma (dated by TCRdb to 2016 to 2017). As for the study more broadly: The five patients, three men and two women aged 30 to 69 years, had hepatocellular carcinoma (four) or combined HCC and intrahepatic cholangiocarcinoma (one). Tumors of the five patients were stage T1-T3 N0M0 with maximum diameters of roughly 4.2 to 11 cm. Roughly 3.5 to 8 million productive TCRbeta reads were obtained per sample, and no significant difference in read depth was found between tissue types. Across five regions of each liver tumor, along with adjacent normal tissue and blood, the study brought together TCRbeta repertoire sequencing, expression microarrays and whole-exome sequencing. A total of 35 specimens from 5 patients underwent TCRbeta repertoire sequencing, comprising around 25 tumor regions, 5 adjacent noncancerous liver tissues and 5 peripheral blood samples. To link TCRbeta repertoire diversity with the local molecular phenotype, the roughly 26 tumor region samples were profiled using Agilent mRNA microarrays. Technical replicate repertoires showed high reproducibility, with mean shared-clone rates about 0.88 and correlation coefficients above 0.95.

The research as a whole found: Only about 7-24% of top clones were found in all five regions of a tumor, suggesting spatial heterogeneity of tumor-infiltrating T cells. Only five patients were included in the study, and the authors note that the findings should be validated in a larger study. Compared with blood, tumors had a significantly larger share of the repertoire taken up by the top 250 clones (p = 0.039). Since the samples were bulk and unsorted, there was no way to compare CD4+ and CD8+ T cell repertoires. Because only the TCR beta chain was sequenced and unpaired alpha chains were not captured, true repertoire diversity is likely underestimated. Consistent with antigen-driven expansion, pairs of tumor regions showed higher repertoire overlap (mean roughly 36%) than either tumor-adjacent pairs (approximately 17%) or tumor-blood pairs (approximately 15%).

According to the germline V gene, CDR1 reads SGHNT and CDR2 reads YENEEA. The CDR3 is 15 residues long, ends included. Only the CDR3 part of the read is kept: 45 bases, read in frame from the first base. Without any cell sorting, total RNA and DNA were co-extracted from roughly 18-30 mg of bulk tissue using the AllPrep DNA/RNA mini kit. Four or five patients with histopathologically diagnosed primary liver carcinoma underwent surgical resection in China between 2015 and early 2016. At the time of sampling, the patients had chronic HBV infection and had not received any treatment. Five spatially separated regions were sampled from each tumor: the superior, inferior, left-lateral and right-lateral poles, plus the tumor centre. More than 85% viable tumor cells were found by histology in every tumor sample. Fresh tumor and adjacent tissue pieces were bisected, with one half stored in RNAlater at -80 degrees C and the other half sent for histology.

Using a constant-region primer and ProtoScript II reverse transcriptase, TCRbeta-specific cDNA was reverse-transcribed from about 540 ng total RNA. Construction of the TCRbeta libraries relied on three nested rounds of multiplex PCR, following a slightly modified ARM-PCR procedure. Multiplex TRBV1-TRBV30 forward primers and a Cbeta reverse primer were used in the first two PCR rounds, each of which was run for approximately 10 cycles. A final 25-cycle PCR with Deep VentR polymerase added sample barcodes and Illumina adapters. Before sequencing, amplicons of 200-500 bp were gel-purified using a QIAquick gel extraction kit. The TCRbeta amplicons were sequenced with 250-bp paired-end reads on an Illumina HiSeq 2500. In the original analysis: Trimmomatic v0.33 was used to quality-trim the reads, and FLASH v1.2.11 was used to merge paired reads so that full CDR3 sequences could be recovered. V, D and J germline segments were assigned to the rearranged TCRbeta sequences using MiGEC v1.2.1b. Clonotype statistics and Shannon-Wiener diversity indices were computed with VDJtools v1.0.0. Except for diversity analysis, only the 250 most abundant clonotypes of each sample were used in subsequent analyses to reduce sampling bias. Using fastp trimming at Q25 and MiXCR clonotype assembly, TCRdb reanalyzed the public sequencing data and kept in-frame beta chains. Here each entry gathers all rows of one CDR3 protein and keeps the most common genes and DNA. None of the V and J calls come from the authors' own analysis; TCRdb made them. The sample table contains more than 75,000 distinct CDR3 sequences; only one count was recorded for 72% of them. The ten top clones hold approximately 20% of the sample.

For this clonotype: The target of this receptor is not known. As the CDR3 is not closed by the conserved phenylalanine or tryptophan, this likely results from a read error.

This receptor was taken from a man aged 35 to 55 with primary liver carcinoma and hepatitis B virus infection. Sample: liver tumor tissue from sampling region 1. The label giving this sample's cell subset or site can be read as: tumor region T1, superior pole. The rearranged segments are TRBV11-3 and TRBJ1-5; confidence is insufficient to name the D gene. The nucleotide sequence is TGTGCGAGCAGCTTCCAGACCGCCAGCAATCAGACCCAGCATTCT. Translated, this gives CASSFQTASNQTQHS.